These 12 T cell receptor beta chains were all obtained from the same sample, sequenced in a study of T cell responses to AZD1222 COVID-19 vaccine. The protocol was immunoSEQ multiplex PCR, while the TCRdb copy is restricted to in-frame clones and leaves out a portion. The top ten hold less than 7% of the sample, which has under 150,000 clones, about 90% seen once. This specimen was peripheral blood, taken on day 0 of AZD1222 vaccination. The receptors were gathered from an adult in good health.

The chain joins TRBV27 to TRBJ1-2; D ambiguous. The germline V gene encodes CDR1 MNHEY and CDR2 SMNVEV (reference sequence). V shed 3 bases and J shed 8 bases, with 22 bases lying between them. The CDR3 loop spans 16 amino acids. The CDR3 spells CASSFLSLGDLDGYTF. DNA of the CDR3: TGTGCCAGCAGTTTCCTTTCCTTAGGAGACTTGGACGGCTACACCTTC.

The chain couples TRBV7-2 to TRBJ1-4; 9 bases fit TRBD1. CDR1 and CDR2 from the germline V gene are SGHTA and FQGNSA. V lost 8 bases to trimming and J lost 11 bases; unmatched junction nucleotides: 3. This CDR3 is 11 amino acids long. CDR3 in amino acids: CASGQGRKLFF. DNA of the CDR3: TGTGCCAGCGGACAGGGGAGGAAACTGTTTTTT.

The V and J genes are TRBV9 and TRBJ2-5; a weak D match, TRBD2 (7 bases). CDR3 length equals 15 residues. Trimming pared 2 bases from V and 1 base from J, leaving 12 bases between. The germline gives CDR1 SGDLS, CDR2 YYNGEE. CDR3 sequence (DNA): TGTGCCAGCAGCGTCCGCGGGGGCCTCCAAGAGACCCAGTACTTC. Translating it yields CASSVRGGLQETQYF.

The chain combines TRBV2 with TRBJ2-1; TRBD2 agrees at 8 bases. Germline V gene sequence: CDR1 SNHLY, CDR2 FYNNEI. V shed 4 bases and J 8 bases; nucleotides not matched to a gene: 4. The CDR3 has 13 residues. This CDR3 reads CASSGGTRYEQFF. CDR3 nucleotides: TGTGCCAGCAGTGGGGGGACTAGATATGAGCAGTTCTTC.

The CDR3 here is CASSSNYGYTF. CDR3 coding DNA: TGTGCCAGCAGTTCGAACTATGGCTACACCTTC. The gene calls are TRBV28 and TRBJ1-2; the D is unclear. The V gene's germline CDR1 is MDHEN and CDR2 SYDVKM. The CDR3 sequence is 11 residues long. V gave up 4 bases and J gave up 2 bases, with 2 bases separating them.

This CDR3 reads CASSERSSGNTIYF. The CDR3 DNA sequence: TGTGCCAGCAGTGAACGGAGCTCTGGAAACACCATATATTTT. The genes are TRBV2 and TRBJ1-3, with D uncertain. CDR3 size: 14 residues. Germline values: CDR1 SNHLY, CDR2 FYNNEI. V lost 2 bases to trimming and J lost 0 bases, with 5 bases between them.

The rearrangement uses TRBV5-6 and TRBJ1-1, with no clear D. V dropped 2 bases and J dropped 0 bases, with 17 bases sitting between them. The CDR3 contains 17 residues. The germline CDR1 and CDR2 sequences are SGHDT and YYEEEE. CDR3 sequence: CASSLRHPEEMNTEAFF. CDR3 nucleotides: TGTGCCAGCAGCTTAAGGCACCCGGAGGAAATGAACACTGAAGCTTTCTTT.

The V gene is TRBV10-3, the J gene TRBJ2-3; TRBD1 agrees at 9 bases. Germline lookup yields CDR1 ENHRY and CDR2 SYGVKD. Unmatched junction bases numbered 10, after V lost 3 bases and J lost 6 bases. The CDR3 has 16 residues. For the CDR3, the DNA is TGTGCCATCAGTGACAACAGGGGGCTTGGTTCGGATACGCAGTATTTT. It encodes CAISDNRGLGSDTQYF.

J is TRBJ1-2 and V is TRBV4-3; 8 bases map to TRBD1. V lost 4 bases and J lost 4; bases outside the gene matches: 2. Germline CDR1 LGHNA, CDR2 YSLEER. The CDR3 extends over 13 amino acids. In nucleotides, the CDR3 is TGCGCCAGCAGCCGGGGACAGGCCTATGGCTACACCTTC. Translated, it gives CASSRGQAYGYTF.

The gene calls are TRBV19 and TRBJ2-1; 10 nucleotides line up with TRBD2. Germline CDR1 is LNHDA and CDR2 is SQIVND (reference sequence). V was pared by 3 bases and J by 6 bases, with 8 bases of the junction left unmatched. CDR3 length: 16 amino acids. The CDR3 nucleotides read TGTGCCAGTAGTATCTTAGCGGGAGGAGGCTTCAATGAGCAGTTCTTC. It codes for CASSILAGGGFNEQFF. The whole variable domain, remainder taken from reference TRBV19 and TRBJ2-1, is DGGITQSPKYLFRKEGQNVTLSCEQNLNHDAMYWYRQDPGQGLRLIYYSQIVNDFQKGDIAEGYSVSREKKESFPLTVTSAQKNPTAFYLCASSILAGGGFNEQFFGPGTRLTVL.

The rearrangement joins TRBV4-2 to TRBJ1-6; D perhaps matches TRBD1 (6 bases). The length of the CDR3 is 16 residues. The germline V gene encodes CDR1 LGHNA and CDR2 YNFKEQ. Trimming left V 3 bases short and J 8 bases short, with 17 bases between. The chain's CDR3 is CASSQSGEEGYSPLHF. The CDR3 region has the DNA TGTGCCAGCAGCCAGTCAGGGGAAGAGGGATATTCACCCCTCCACTTT.

The V call is TRBV30, the J call TRBJ2-7, with D unresolved. Germline CDR1 GTSNPN, CDR2 SVGIG (reference sequence). The CDR3 extends over 12 amino acids. Trimming pared 3 bases from V and 2 bases from J, leaving 8 bases between. The CDR3 loop reads CAWRGSPYEQYF. CDR3 coding DNA: TGTGCCTGGAGGGGCAGCCCCTACGAGCAGTACTTC.